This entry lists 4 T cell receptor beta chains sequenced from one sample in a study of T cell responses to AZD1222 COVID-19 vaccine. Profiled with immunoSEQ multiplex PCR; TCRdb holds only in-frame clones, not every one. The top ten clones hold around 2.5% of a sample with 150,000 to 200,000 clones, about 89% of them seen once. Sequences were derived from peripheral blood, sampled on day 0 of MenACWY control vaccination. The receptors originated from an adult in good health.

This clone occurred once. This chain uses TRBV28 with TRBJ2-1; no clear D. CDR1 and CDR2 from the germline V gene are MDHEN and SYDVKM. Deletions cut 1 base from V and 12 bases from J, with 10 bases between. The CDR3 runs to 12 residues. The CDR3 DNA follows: TGTGCCAGCAGTTTATCCGACGACCGGCAGTTCTTC. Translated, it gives CASSLSDDRQFF.

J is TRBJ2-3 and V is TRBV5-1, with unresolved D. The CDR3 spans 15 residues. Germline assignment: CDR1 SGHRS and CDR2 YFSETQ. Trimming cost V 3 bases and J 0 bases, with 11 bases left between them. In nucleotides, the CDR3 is TGCGCCAGCAGCTCTGAACTCTCTAGCACAGATACGCAGTATTTT. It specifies CASSSELSSTDTQYF.

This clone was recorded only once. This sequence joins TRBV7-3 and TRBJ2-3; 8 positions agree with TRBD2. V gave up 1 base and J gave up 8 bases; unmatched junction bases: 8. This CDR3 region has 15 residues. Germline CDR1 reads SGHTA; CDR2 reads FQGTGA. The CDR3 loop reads CASSLRAGGPVTQYF. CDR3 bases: TGTGCCAGCAGCTTAAGGGCGGGGGGCCCAGTTACGCAGTATTTT.

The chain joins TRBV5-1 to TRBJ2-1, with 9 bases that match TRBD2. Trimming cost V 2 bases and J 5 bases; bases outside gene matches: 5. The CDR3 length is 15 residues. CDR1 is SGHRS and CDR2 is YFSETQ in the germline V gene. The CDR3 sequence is CASSFRGGDNNEQFF. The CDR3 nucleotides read TGCGCCAGCAGCTTCCGCGGGGGGGACAACAATGAGCAGTTCTTC.